The source of this T cell receptor beta chain is a study of cytomegalovirus exposure and HLA in healthy donors. 60 Vbeta and 13 Jbeta primers were used in PCR. TCRdb keeps only in-frame clones here, not all; method: immunoSEQ multiplex PCR. The top ten clones hold roughly 2.5% of a sample with about 170,000 clones, about two thirds of them seen once. CDR3 length: 14 residues. Germline CDR1 reads SGHNT; CDR2 reads YYREEE (reference sequence). V gave up 3 bases and J gave up 2 bases, with 12 bases separating them. Notes on this clone: The target antigen is unknown.

Notes on the study in general: DRB1 had the most TCR associations and HLA-C the fewest, a later analysis found, with rates varying by HLA locus.

This chain links TRBV5-4 with TRBJ2-7, with D possibly matching TRBD1 (5 bases). This TCR was recovered from a human donor in good health. Sequencing was done on a sample of PBMCs. The CDR3 region is CASSSPAGTYEQYF. The CDR3 DNA reads TGTGCCAGCAGCTCCCCAGCAGGGACCTACGAGCAGTACTTC.